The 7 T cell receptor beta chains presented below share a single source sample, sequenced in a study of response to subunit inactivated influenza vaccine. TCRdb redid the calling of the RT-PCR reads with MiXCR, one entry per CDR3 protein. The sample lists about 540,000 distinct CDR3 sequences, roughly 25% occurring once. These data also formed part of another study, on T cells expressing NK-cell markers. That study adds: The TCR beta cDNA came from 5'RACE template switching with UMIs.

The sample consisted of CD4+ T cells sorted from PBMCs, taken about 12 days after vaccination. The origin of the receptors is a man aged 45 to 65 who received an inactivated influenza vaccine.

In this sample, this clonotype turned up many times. The chain's CDR3 is CASSQGVARGSEAFF. CDR3 DNA sequence: TGCGCCAGCAGCCAAGGTGTTGCTAGGGGATCTGAAGCTTTCTTT. V usage is TRBV4-1 and J usage is TRBJ1-1, with a weak D call TRBD1 (5 bases). CDR1 is MGHRA, CDR2 YSYEKL, per germline. Trimming shortened V by 1 base and J by 6 bases, and 15 bases separated the two germline ends. This CDR3 is built from 15 residues.

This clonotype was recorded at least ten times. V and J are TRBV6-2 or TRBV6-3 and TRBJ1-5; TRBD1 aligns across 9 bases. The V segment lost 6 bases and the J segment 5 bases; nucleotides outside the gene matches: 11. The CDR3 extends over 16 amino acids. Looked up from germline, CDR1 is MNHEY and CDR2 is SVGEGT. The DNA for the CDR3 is TGTGCCAGCAGCATTGCCTCGGGACAGGGCCATCAGCCCCAGCATTTT. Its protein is CASSIASGQGHQPQHF.

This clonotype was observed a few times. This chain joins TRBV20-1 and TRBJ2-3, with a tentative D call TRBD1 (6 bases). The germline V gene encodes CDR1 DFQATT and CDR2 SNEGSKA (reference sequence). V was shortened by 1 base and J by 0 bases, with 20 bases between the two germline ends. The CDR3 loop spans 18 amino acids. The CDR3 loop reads CSARGQPRQATSTDTQYF. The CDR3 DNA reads TGCAGTGCTAGAGGCCAGCCTCGACAGGCTACTAGCACAGATACGCAGTATTTT.

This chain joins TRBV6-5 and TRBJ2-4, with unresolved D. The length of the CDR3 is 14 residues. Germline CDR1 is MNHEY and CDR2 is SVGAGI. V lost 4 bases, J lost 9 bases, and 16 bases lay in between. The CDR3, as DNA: TGTGCCAGCAGTTCCGGACCCCTAAGAAGCATTCAGTACTTC. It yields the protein CASSSGPLRSIQYF.

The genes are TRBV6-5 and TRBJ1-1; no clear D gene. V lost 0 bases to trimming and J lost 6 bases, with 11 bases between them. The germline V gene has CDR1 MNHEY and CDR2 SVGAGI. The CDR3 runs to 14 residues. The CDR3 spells CASSYSTGIAEAFF. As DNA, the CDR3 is TGTGCCAGCAGTTACTCGACGGGAATCGCTGAAGCTTTCTTT.

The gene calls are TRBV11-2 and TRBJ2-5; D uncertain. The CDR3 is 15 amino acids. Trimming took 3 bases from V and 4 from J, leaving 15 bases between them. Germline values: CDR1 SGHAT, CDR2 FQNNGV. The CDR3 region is CASSFNTNRGETQYF. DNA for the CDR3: TGTGCCAGCAGCTTCAACACCAATCGAGGAGAGACCCAGTACTTC.

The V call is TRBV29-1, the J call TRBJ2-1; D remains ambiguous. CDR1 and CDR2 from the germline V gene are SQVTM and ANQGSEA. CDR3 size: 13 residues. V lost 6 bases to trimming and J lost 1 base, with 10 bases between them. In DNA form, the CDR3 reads TGCAGCGTATGGACCGCTTCCTACAATGAGCAGTTCTTC. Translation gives CSVWTASYNEQFF.